This TCR beta chain derives from a study of molecular identifiers for immune sequencing clone quantification. TCRdb re-called the PCR reads through MiXCR, storing one row per CDR3 protein. The sample has 85,000 to 95,000 distinct CDR3 sequences, around 19% seen once. This clonotype has at least ten counts. Germline V gene data show CDR1 as SGHDN and CDR2 as FVKESK. The CDR3 has 15 residues. With 3 bases clipped from V and 4 bases from J, the junction kept 8 bases outside the gene matches. This sequence originates from a human donor in good health. Some libraries in this study had Jurkat cell RNA spiked in. The sample was naive CD8+ T cells from blood, with Jurkat cell RNA spiked in. Stated subset: FACS-sorted CD8+CD4-CCR7+CD45RA+ naive T cells. The V call is TRBV14, the J call TRBJ1-1; 7 bases line up with TRBD1. The CDR3 spells CASSHLQGDVTEAFF. The CDR3 DNA follows: TGTGCCAGCAGCCACCTCCAGGGGGATGTCACTGAAGCTTTCTTT.